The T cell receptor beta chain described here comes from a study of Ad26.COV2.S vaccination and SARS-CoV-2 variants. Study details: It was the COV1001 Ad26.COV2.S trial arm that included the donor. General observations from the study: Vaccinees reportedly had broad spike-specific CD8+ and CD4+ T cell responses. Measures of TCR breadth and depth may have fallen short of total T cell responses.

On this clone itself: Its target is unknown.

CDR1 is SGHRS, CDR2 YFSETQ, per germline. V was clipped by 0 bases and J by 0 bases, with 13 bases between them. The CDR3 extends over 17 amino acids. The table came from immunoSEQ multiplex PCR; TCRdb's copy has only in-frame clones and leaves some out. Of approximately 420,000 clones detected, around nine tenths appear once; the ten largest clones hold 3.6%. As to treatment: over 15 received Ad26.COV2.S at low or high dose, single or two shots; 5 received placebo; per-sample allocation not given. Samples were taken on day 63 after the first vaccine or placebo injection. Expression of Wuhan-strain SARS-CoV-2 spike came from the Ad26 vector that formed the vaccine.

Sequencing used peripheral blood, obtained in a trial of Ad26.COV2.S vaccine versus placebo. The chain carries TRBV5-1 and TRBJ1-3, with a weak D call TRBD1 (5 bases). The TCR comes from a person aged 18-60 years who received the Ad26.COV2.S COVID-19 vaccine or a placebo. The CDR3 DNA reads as TGCGCCAGCAGCTTGGCCGGGGGGGTCGGCTCTGGAAACACCATATATTTT. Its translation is CASSLAGGVGSGNTIYF.